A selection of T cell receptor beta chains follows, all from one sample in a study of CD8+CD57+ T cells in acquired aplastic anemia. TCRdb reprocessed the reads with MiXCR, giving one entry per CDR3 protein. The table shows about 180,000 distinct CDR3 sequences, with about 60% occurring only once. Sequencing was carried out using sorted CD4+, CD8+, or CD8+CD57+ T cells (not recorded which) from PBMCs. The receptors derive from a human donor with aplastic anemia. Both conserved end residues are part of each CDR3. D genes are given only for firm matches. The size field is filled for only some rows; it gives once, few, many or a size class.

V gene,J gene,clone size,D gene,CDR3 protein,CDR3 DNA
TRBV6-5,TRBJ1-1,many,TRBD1,CASSYSIQAGGPDTEAFF,TGTGCCAGCAGTTACTCGATACAGGCAGGGGGCCCGGACACTGAAGCTTTCTTT
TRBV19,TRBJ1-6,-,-,CASTLQGNNSPLHF,TGTGCCAGTACCCTCCAGGGTAATAATTCACCCCTCCACTTT
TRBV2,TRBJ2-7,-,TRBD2,CASSEELAGAYEQYF,TGTGCCAGCAGTGAAGAGCTAGCGGGGGCGTACGAGCAGTACTTC
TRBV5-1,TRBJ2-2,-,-,CASSSETGELFF,TGCGCCAGCAGCTCTGAAACAGGGGAGCTGTTTTTT
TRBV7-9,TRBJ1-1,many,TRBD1,CASSLEGAPEAFF,TGTGCCAGCAGCTTGGAGGGGGCCCCTGAAGCTTTCTTT
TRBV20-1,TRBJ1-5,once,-,CSASQPQHF,TGCAGTGCTAGCCAGCCCCAGCATTTT
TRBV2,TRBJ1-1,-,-,CASSGSMSANTEAFF,TGTGCCAGCAGTGGAAGTATGTCGGCTAACACTGAAGCTTTCTTT
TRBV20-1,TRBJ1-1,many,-,CSARDGGGRDMNTEAFF,TGCAGTGCTAGAGACGGGGGAGGCAGGGACATGAACACTGAAGCTTTCTTT
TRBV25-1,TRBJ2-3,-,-,CASSEWADADGDTQYF,TGTGCCAGCAGTGAATGGGCGGACGCGGATGGGGATACGCAGTATTTT
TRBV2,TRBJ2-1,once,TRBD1,CASSPTISGTGNSYNEQFF,TGTGCCAGCAGTCCGACCATCTCCGGGACAGGGAACTCCTACAATGAGCAGTTCTTC
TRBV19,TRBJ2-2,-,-,CASSRRTANTGELFF,TGTGCCAGTAGTAGGAGGACAGCGAACACCGGGGAGCTGTTTTTT
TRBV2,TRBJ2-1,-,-,CVSSEWGSYNEQFF,TGTGTTAGCAGTGAGTGGGGCTCCTACAATGAGCAGTTCTTC
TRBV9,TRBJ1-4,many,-,CASSVEAIGTEDANEKLFF,TGTGCCAGCAGCGTAGAGGCGATTGGAACAGAGGATGCTAATGAAAAACTGTTTTTT
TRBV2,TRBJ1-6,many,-,CASRDGGNSPLHF,TGTGCCAGCCGGGACGGGGGGAATTCACCCCTCCACTTT
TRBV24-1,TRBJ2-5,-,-,CATSDLTTGGQETQYF,TGTGCCACCAGTGATTTGACGACAGGAGGTCAAGAGACCCAGTACTTC
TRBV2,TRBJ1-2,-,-,CASSEAVGAGGEGYTF,TGTGCCAGCAGTGAAGCAGTGGGGGCGGGCGGGGAAGGCTACACCTTC
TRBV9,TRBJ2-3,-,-,CASSVAAGGTDTQYF,TGTGCCAGCAGCGTAGCTGCAGGGGGCACAGATACGCAGTATTTT
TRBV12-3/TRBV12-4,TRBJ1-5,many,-,CASSLALALGAQHF,TGTGCCAGCAGTTTAGCGTTGGCTCTCGGGGCCCAGCATTTT